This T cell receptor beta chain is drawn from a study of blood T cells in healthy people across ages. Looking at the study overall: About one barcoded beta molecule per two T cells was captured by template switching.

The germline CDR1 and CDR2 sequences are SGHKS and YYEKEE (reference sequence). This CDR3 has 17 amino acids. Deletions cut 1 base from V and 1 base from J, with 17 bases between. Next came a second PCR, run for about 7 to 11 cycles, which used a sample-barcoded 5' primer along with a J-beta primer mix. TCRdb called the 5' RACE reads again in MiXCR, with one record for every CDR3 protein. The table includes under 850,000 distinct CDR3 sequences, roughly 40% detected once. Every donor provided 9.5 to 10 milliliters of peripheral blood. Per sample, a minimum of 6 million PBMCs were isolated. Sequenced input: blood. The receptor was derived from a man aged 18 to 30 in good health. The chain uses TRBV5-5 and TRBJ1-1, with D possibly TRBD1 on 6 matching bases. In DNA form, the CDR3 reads TGTGCCAGCAGCTTGAGACCCCCGGACAGACAGAACACTGAAGCTTTCTTT. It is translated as CASSLRPPDRQNTEAFF.